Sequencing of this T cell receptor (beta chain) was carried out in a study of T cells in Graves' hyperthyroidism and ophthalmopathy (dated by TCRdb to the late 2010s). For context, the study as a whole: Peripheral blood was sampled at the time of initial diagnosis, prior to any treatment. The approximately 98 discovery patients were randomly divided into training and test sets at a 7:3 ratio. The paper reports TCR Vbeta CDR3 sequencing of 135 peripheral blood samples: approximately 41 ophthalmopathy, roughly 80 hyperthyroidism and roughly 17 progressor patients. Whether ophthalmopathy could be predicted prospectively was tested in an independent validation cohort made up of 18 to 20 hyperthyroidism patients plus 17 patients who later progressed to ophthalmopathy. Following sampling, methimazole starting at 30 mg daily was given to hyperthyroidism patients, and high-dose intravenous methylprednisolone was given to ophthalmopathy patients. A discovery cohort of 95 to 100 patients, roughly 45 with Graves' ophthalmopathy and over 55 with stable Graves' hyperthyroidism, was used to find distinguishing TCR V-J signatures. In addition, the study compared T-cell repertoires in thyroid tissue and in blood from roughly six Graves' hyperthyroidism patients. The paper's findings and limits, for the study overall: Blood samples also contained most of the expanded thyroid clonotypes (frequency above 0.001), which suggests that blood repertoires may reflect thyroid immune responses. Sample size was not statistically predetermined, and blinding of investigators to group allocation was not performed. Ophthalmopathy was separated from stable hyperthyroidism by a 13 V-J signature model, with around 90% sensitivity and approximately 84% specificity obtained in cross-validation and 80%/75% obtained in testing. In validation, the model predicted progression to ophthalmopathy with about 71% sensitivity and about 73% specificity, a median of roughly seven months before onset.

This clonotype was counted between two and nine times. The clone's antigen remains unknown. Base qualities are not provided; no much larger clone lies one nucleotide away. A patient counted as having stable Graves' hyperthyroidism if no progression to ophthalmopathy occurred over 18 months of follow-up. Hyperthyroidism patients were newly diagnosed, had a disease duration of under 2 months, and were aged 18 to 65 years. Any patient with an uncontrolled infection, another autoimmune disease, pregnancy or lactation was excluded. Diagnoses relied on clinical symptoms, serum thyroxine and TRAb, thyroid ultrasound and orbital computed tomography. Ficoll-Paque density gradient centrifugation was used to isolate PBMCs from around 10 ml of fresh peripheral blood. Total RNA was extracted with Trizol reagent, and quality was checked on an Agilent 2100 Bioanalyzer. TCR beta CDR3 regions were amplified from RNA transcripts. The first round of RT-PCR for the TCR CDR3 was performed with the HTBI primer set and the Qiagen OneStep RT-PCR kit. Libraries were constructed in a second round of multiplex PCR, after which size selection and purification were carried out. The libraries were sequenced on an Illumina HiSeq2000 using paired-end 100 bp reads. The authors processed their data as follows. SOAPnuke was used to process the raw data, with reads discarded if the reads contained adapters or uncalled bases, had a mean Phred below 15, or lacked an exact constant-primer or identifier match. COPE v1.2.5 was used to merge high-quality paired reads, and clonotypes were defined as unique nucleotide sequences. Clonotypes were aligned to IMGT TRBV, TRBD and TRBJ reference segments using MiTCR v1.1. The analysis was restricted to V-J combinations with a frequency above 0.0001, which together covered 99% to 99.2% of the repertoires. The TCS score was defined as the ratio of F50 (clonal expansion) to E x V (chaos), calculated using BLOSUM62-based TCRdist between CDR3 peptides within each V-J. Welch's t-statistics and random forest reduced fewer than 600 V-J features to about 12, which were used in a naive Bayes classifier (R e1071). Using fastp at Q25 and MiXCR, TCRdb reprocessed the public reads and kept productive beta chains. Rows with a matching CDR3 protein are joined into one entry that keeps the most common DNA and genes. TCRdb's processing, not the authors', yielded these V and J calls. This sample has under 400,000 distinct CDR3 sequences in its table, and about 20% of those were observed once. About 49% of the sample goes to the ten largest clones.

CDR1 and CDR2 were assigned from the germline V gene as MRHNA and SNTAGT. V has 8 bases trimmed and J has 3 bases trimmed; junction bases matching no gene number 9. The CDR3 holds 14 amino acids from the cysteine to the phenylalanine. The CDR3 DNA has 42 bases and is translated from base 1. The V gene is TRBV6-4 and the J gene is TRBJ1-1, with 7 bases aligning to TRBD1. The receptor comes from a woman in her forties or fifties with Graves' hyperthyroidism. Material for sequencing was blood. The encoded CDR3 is CASPSGQEDTEAFF. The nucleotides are TGTGCCAGCCCCAGCGGACAGGAGGACACTGAAGCTTTCTTT.